A selection of T cell receptor beta chains follows, all from one sample in a study of shared clonotypes between healthy human individuals. Data came from immunoSEQ multiplex PCR; TCRdb stores just in-frame clones and leaves some out. The table has 2 million to 2.5 million clones, roughly 96% seen once. Sequenced input: naive CD4+ T cells sorted from blood. The receptors come from a man younger than 35 in good health. CDR3s include the opening cysteine and the closing phenylalanine or tryptophan. D genes are given only for firm matches. Not all rows give a size; the values are once, few, many and, for expanded clones, a class.

V	D	size	J	DNA	CDR3
TRBV19	TRBD1	NA	TRBJ1-4	TGTGCCAGTAGGCCGGGACAGTTTAATGAAAAACTGTTTTTT	CASRPGQFNEKLFF
TRBV5-6	TRBD1	NA	TRBJ1-1	TGTGCCAGCAGCTTGGAAGGACAGGGGGCTGTGAACACTGAAGCTTTCTTT	CASSLEGQGAVNTEAFF
TRBV28	NA	NA	TRBJ2-7	TGTGCCAGCAGCGATGACTTATACGAGCAGTACTTC	CASSDDLYEQYF
TRBV7-2	TRBD2	NA	TRBJ2-5	TGTGCCAGCAGCTTAGGGGCTAGCGGGAACCAAGAGACCCAGTACTTC	CASSLGASGNQETQYF
TRBV29-1	TRBD1	NA	TRBJ1-1	TGCAGCGTTGCACCCCCGGACAGGGGGCGATGGACTGAAGCTTTCTTT	CSVAPPDRGRWTEAFF
TRBV2	NA	NA	TRBJ2-1	TGTGCCAGCAAGGGGTGGGCTTCCCCCCCCAATGAGCAGTTCTTC	CASKGWASPPNEQFF
TRBV5-6	NA	NA	TRBJ2-7	TGTGCCAGCAGCTTCGACAGAGGAAGGGGTTTCTACGAGCAGTACTTC	CASSFDRGRGFYEQYF
TRBV18	NA	NA	TRBJ1-2	TGTGCCAGCTCACCCGGGGAAAGCTATGGCTACACCTTC	CASSPGESYGYTF
TRBV11-2	NA	NA	TRBJ1-6	TGTGCCAGCAGCTTAGATTTATCACCCCTCCACTTT	CASSLDLSPLHF
TRBV9	NA	NA	TRBJ2-1	TGTGCCAGCAGCATAACCACCGGGACTTCCAATGAGCAGTTCTTC	CASSITTGTSNEQFF
TRBV6-5	TRBD2	NA	TRBJ2-3	TGTGCCAGCAGGAATCGGGGGGCAGATACGCAGTATTTT	CASRNRGADTQYF
TRBV21-1	NA	NA	TRBJ2-2	TGTGCCAGCAACCCGAGGACAGGCGACACCGGGGAGCTGTTTTTT	CASNPRTGDTGELFF
TRBV5-1	NA	NA	TRBJ1-1	TGCGCCAGCTTTCTCCAGGAGGGCTTCACTGAAGCTTTCTTT	CASFLQEGFTEAFF
TRBV2	NA	NA	TRBJ1-1	TGTGCCAGCAGTGAAGCCGTCGGCGACGCTGAAGCTTTCTTT	CASSEAVGDAEAFF
TRBV5-1	TRBD1	NA	TRBJ2-5	TGCGCCAGCAGCCAAGGAACAGGGGTGGAGACCCAGTACTTC	CASSQGTGVETQYF
TRBV7-2	NA	NA	TRBJ1-2	TGTGCCAGCAGCTTATACAGAAGGGGCTACACCTTC	CASSLYRRGYTF
TRBV28	NA	NA	TRBJ1-4	TGTGCCAGCAGTTTCGTAGGGACGACTAATGAAAAACTGTTTTTT	CASSFVGTTNEKLFF
TRBV5-1	TRBD1	NA	TRBJ2-2	TGCGCCAGCAGCCAACGCTCCGGGACAGGGAACACCGGGGAGCTGTTTTTT	CASSQRSGTGNTGELFF
TRBV6-1	NA	NA	TRBJ2-4	TGTGCCAGCAGGACCAACAGGGAAAACATTCAGTACTTC	CASRTNRENIQYF
TRBV4-1	TRBD1	NA	TRBJ2-3	TGCGCCAGCAGCCAAGCGGGACAGGGCACAGATACGCAGTATTTT	CASSQAGQGTDTQYF
TRBV9	TRBD1	NA	TRBJ1-3	TGTGCCAGCAGCGGACAGGGATCTGGAAACACCATATATTTT	CASSGQGSGNTIYF
TRBV5-1	TRBD2	NA	TRBJ2-1	TGCGCCAGCAGCACTGGGACTAGCGGGAGGACGGGTGAGCAGTTCTTC	CASSTGTSGRTGEQFF
TRBV4-1	TRBD2	NA	TRBJ2-1	TGCGCCAGCAGCCAAGTCCCTAGCGCGGGAGGTCCTGAGCAGTTCTTC	CASSQVPSAGGPEQFF
TRBV7-2	NA	once	TRBJ2-5	TGTGCCAGCAGCTTAGAGGTGGAAGAGACCCAGTACTTC	CASSLEVEETQYF
TRBV18	NA	once	TRBJ1-4	TGTGCCAGCTCACCGCTAGCAGGGGAAAAACTGTTTTTT	CASSPLAGEKLFF